This TCR beta chain was recovered during a study of CD8 T cells in Susac syndrome (dated by TCRdb to about 2019). Describing the broader study: Of the Susac syndrome patients who were sequenced, over five had clinically active disease and roughly 8 were in clinical remission. At the time of blood withdrawal, Susac syndrome patients were either therapy-naive, taking corticosteroids (with some also receiving IVIg), or on IVIg alone. Repertoire sequencing was used to test whether CD8+ T cell activation and differentiation in Susac syndrome was antigen driven.

RNA was extracted using the RNeasy kit, and roughly 0.45 to 1 microgram was reverse transcribed with random hexamers. TCR beta CDR3 regions were amplified with the immunoSEQ multiplex PCR assay covering 54 Vbeta and 13 Jbeta segments. To correct PCR amplification bias, a synthetic template baseline was used for both primer optimization and computational correction. In the original analysis: Reads were annotated to V, D and J genes according to IMGT and were analyzed with immunoSEQ Analyzer, with only productive sequences retained. Clonality was computed as one minus Shannon entropy normalized by log2 of the number of productive unique sequences. Public and private clones were assessed among the 100 most prevalent clones of each patient and control. Clones were defined as Susac-specific if absent from the healthy and MS cohorts, from 900 to 1,300 published viral clones and from other ImmuneACCESS disease sequences. TCRdb reprocessing: public reads trimmed at Q25 with fastp, clones called with MiXCR, in-frame beta chains kept. Here each entry gathers all rows of one CDR3 protein and keeps the most common genes and DNA. V and J calls and clone size were set by TCRdb, not the authors. Here the sample has around 170,000 distinct CDR3 sequences; 95% to 96% occur a single time. The ten largest account for around 0.13% of the sample.

This clonotype showed up just once. No antigen is known for it. It has no much larger one-base neighbor in the sample; base qualities were not kept. A single read counts as weak evidence. Broad study findings and their caveats: No clonal expansion was detected in the CD4+ T cell repertoire of Susac syndrome patients. The number of individuals in the TCR sequencing and HLA analysis was acknowledged as relatively small.

Peripheral blood CD8+ and CD4+ T cells from healthy donors, Susac syndrome patients and multiple sclerosis patients were profiled using high-throughput TCR beta sequencing. Recently defined diagnostic criteria for definite or probable disease were met by the Susac syndrome patients. Bulk CD8+ and CD4+ T cells were purified magnetically by negative isolation, whereas CD8+ TEMRA cells were enriched by FACS. Blood was drawn into EDTA tubes, processed within 24 hours, and PBMCs were isolated by density gradient centrifugation. PBMCs destined for TCR sequencing were cryopreserved in liquid nitrogen and later thawed in a 37 °C water bath. A purity of at least 90% was achieved for sorted or isolated CD4+, CD8+ and CD8+ TEMRA cells. This sequence originates from a human donor with Susac syndrome. Sequenced material: CD4+ T cells from PBMCs.

The CDR3 amino acid sequence is: CASQLAGTGELFF. The DNA reads TGTGCCAGCCAGCTAGCGGGCACCGGGGAGCTGTTTTTT. The V and J genes are TRBV5-4 and TRBJ2-2; TRBD2 aligns with 8 central bases. V lost 7 bases and J lost 4 bases, and the count of bases not matched to a germline gene is 3. CDR1 and CDR2 are read off the germline V gene (reference sequence) as SGHNT and YYREEE. CDR3 length: 13 amino acids, cysteine to phenylalanine. The retained sequence is limited to the CDR3, 39 bases, with the frame set at the first base.